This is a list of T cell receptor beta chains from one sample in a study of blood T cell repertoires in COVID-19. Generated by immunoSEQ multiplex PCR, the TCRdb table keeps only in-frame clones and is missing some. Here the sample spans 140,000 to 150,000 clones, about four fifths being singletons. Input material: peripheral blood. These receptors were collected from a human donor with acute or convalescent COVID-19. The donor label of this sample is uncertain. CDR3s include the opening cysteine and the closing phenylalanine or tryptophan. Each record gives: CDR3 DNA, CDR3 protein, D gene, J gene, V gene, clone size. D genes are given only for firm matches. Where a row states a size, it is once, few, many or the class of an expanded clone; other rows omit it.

cdr3_nt: TGTGCCAGCAGTGCGCCCCTCACAGGGGCCTATAATTCACCCCTCCACTTT
cdr3_aa: CASSAPLTGAYNSPLHF
d_call: TRBD1
j_call: TRBJ1-6
v_call: TRBV6-1
clone_size: many

cdr3_nt: TGTGCCAGCAGCTTTGGACAGGGAGGAATGGATACGCAGTATTTT
cdr3_aa: CASSFGQGGMDTQYF
d_call: TRBD1
j_call: TRBJ2-3
v_call: TRBV7-6
clone_size: -

cdr3_nt: TGTGCCAGCAGCTTAGGTTCAGGGGGCTATGGCTACACCTTC
cdr3_aa: CASSLGSGGYGYTF
d_call: TRBD1
j_call: TRBJ1-2
v_call: TRBV7-8
clone_size: -

cdr3_nt: TGTGCCAGCAGCGAGAACCAGAGGGGGACTAGCGGCTACACCTTC
cdr3_aa: CASSENQRGTSGYTF
d_call: -
j_call: TRBJ1-2
v_call: TRBV7-6
clone_size: -

cdr3_nt: TGTGCCAGCAGTCTTACTAGCACAGATACGCAGTATTTT
cdr3_aa: CASSLTSTDTQYF
d_call: -
j_call: TRBJ2-3
v_call: TRBV27
clone_size: few

cdr3_nt: TGTGCCAGCAGCCCTACGTTTAGCAATCAGCCCCAGCATTTT
cdr3_aa: CASSPTFSNQPQHF
d_call: -
j_call: TRBJ1-5
v_call: TRBV7-6
clone_size: -

cdr3_nt: TGTGCCAGCAGCTTAGCGACGGGTGAAAAACTGTTTTTT
cdr3_aa: CASSLATGEKLFF
d_call: -
j_call: TRBJ1-4
v_call: TRBV7-9
clone_size: -

cdr3_nt: TGTGCCAGCAGCTCGACTAGCGGGGGGTACAATGAGCAGTTCTTC
cdr3_aa: CASSSTSGGYNEQFF
d_call: TRBD2
j_call: TRBJ2-1
v_call: TRBV11-2
clone_size: -

cdr3_nt: TGTGCCAGCTCACCAGGGGGGGGAGAGACCCAGTACTTC
cdr3_aa: CASSPGGGETQYF
d_call: TRBD2
j_call: TRBJ2-5
v_call: TRBV18
clone_size: -

cdr3_nt: TGTGCCAGCAGTTACGAAGACAGGTTTCAAGAGACCCAGTACTTC
cdr3_aa: CASSYEDRFQETQYF
d_call: -
j_call: TRBJ2-5
v_call: TRBV6-6
clone_size: -

cdr3_nt: TGTGCCAGCAGTTTATTGGGCCTAGCGGGGATCACCGGGGAGCTGTTTTTT
cdr3_aa: CASSLLGLAGITGELFF
d_call: TRBD2
j_call: TRBJ2-2
v_call: TRBV27
clone_size: -

cdr3_nt: TGTGCCAGCAGCCCGAAAGCGGGGGGTTCAGATACGCAGTATTTT
cdr3_aa: CASSPKAGGSDTQYF
d_call: TRBD2
j_call: TRBJ2-3
v_call: TRBV3-1/TRBV3-2
clone_size: -

cdr3_nt: TGCGCGACCAAGGGAGCCGTCGGTACGAACACTGAAGCTTTCTTT
cdr3_aa: CATKGAVGTNTEAFF
d_call: -
j_call: TRBJ1-1
v_call: TRBV5-1
clone_size: once

cdr3_nt: TGTGCCAGCAGTTCCAGGGGAGGGATGTCCACTGAAGCTTTCTTT
cdr3_aa: CASSSRGGMSTEAFF
d_call: -
j_call: TRBJ1-1
v_call: TRBV6-5
clone_size: -

cdr3_nt: TGTGGTCAAGGGGGGGGAACGTTCTATGGCTACACCTTC
cdr3_aa: CGQGGGTFYGYTF
d_call: -
j_call: TRBJ1-2
v_call: TRBV2
clone_size: -

cdr3_nt: TGCGCCAGCAGTCCCGGGAGGACTACCATGTCTAGCACAGATACGCAGTATTTT
cdr3_aa: CASSPGRTTMSSTDTQYF
d_call: TRBD2
j_call: TRBJ2-3
v_call: TRBV5-1
clone_size: -

cdr3_nt: TGTGCCAGCAGCGTACGGGGGGCGACAGATACGCAGTATTTT
cdr3_aa: CASSVRGATDTQYF
d_call: -
j_call: TRBJ2-3
v_call: TRBV9
clone_size: -

cdr3_nt: TGTGCCAGCAGGGGCGGGTCCACTGAAGCTTTCTTT
cdr3_aa: CASRGGSTEAFF
d_call: -
j_call: TRBJ1-1
v_call: TRBV9
clone_size: few

cdr3_nt: TGTGCCAGCAGCTTTGGTGACTTCTCCTACGAGCAGTACTTC
cdr3_aa: CASSFGDFSYEQYF
d_call: -
j_call: TRBJ2-7
v_call: TRBV5-6
clone_size: -

cdr3_nt: TGTGCCAGTACGAACAGGTTGAACACTGAAGCTTTCTTT
cdr3_aa: CASTNRLNTEAFF
d_call: -
j_call: TRBJ1-1
v_call: TRBV19
clone_size: -

cdr3_nt: TGTGCCAGCAGCGAGGACAGCCCGAACACCGGGGAGCTGTTTTTT
cdr3_aa: CASSEDSPNTGELFF
d_call: -
j_call: TRBJ2-2
v_call: TRBV7-9
clone_size: -

cdr3_nt: TGCAGCGTTGAATACAGGGGGCAGATTCACGAGCAGTACTTC
cdr3_aa: CSVEYRGQIHEQYF
d_call: TRBD1
j_call: TRBJ2-7
v_call: TRBV29-1
clone_size: -

cdr3_nt: TGTGCCAGCAGGACAGGGGGCCGAAACACCATATATTTT
cdr3_aa: CASRTGGRNTIYF
d_call: TRBD1
j_call: TRBJ1-3
v_call: TRBV6-5
clone_size: -

cdr3_nt: TGTGCCAGCTCACCTGGGACAGGGGGCGCGAGCTACACCTTC
cdr3_aa: CASSPGTGGASYTF
d_call: TRBD1
j_call: TRBJ1-2
v_call: TRBV18
clone_size: few

cdr3_nt: TGCGCCAGCAGCCAAGTTCTAGAGAGGTCACCCCTCCACTTT
cdr3_aa: CASSQVLERSPLHF
d_call: -
j_call: TRBJ1-6
v_call: TRBV4-1
clone_size: -

cdr3_nt: TGTGCCAGTTTAGGGAGGGGCCGTGGCAATCAGCCCCAGCATTTT
cdr3_aa: CASLGRGRGNQPQHF
d_call: -
j_call: TRBJ1-5
v_call: TRBV19
clone_size: -

cdr3_nt: TGCGCCAGCAGCTTGAGGACTAGCGGAATCACAGATACGCAGTATTTT
cdr3_aa: CASSLRTSGITDTQYF
d_call: TRBD2
j_call: TRBJ2-3
v_call: TRBV5-1
clone_size: -

cdr3_nt: TGCGCCAGCAGCTCGCGGGCGGGAAACACTGAAGCTTTCTTT
cdr3_aa: CASSSRAGNTEAFF
d_call: -
j_call: TRBJ1-1
v_call: TRBV5-1
clone_size: -

cdr3_nt: TGTGCCAGCGCTTTGGCGGGGGGGCCGACAGATACGCAGTATTTT
cdr3_aa: CASALAGGPTDTQYF
d_call: TRBD2
j_call: TRBJ2-3
v_call: TRBV9
clone_size: -

cdr3_nt: TGTGCCAGTAGTAAGGGGGCATATTCACCCCTCCACTTT
cdr3_aa: CASSKGAYSPLHF
d_call: TRBD1
j_call: TRBJ1-6
v_call: TRBV19
clone_size: few

cdr3_nt: TGTGCCAGCTCACCGGGGGGGGGCCATGGCTACACCTTC
cdr3_aa: CASSPGGGHGYTF
d_call: -
j_call: TRBJ1-2
v_call: TRBV18
clone_size: -

cdr3_nt: TGTGCCACCAGCAGAGTGGACAGGGGTAATTCACCCCTCCACTTT
cdr3_aa: CATSRVDRGNSPLHF
d_call: TRBD1
j_call: TRBJ1-6
v_call: TRBV15
clone_size: -

cdr3_nt: TGTGCCACCAGCAACGACTTTTCAGATACGCAGTATTTT
cdr3_aa: CATSNDFSDTQYF
d_call: -
j_call: TRBJ2-3
v_call: TRBV15
clone_size: -

cdr3_nt: TGTGCCAGCAGTTACGGGCAGGGGGCAAGAGGCGAAAAACTGTTTTTT
cdr3_aa: CASSYGQGARGEKLFF
d_call: TRBD1
j_call: TRBJ1-4
v_call: TRBV6-6
clone_size: -

cdr3_nt: TGTGCCAGCAGTTCACAGGGTGGGAAGGAAAAACTGTTTTTT
cdr3_aa: CASSSQGGKEKLFF
d_call: -
j_call: TRBJ1-4
v_call: TRBV6-5
clone_size: -

cdr3_nt: TGCGCCAGCAGCTTGGCGGGGGGCACAGATACGCAGTATTTT
cdr3_aa: CASSLAGGTDTQYF
d_call: -
j_call: TRBJ2-3
v_call: TRBV5-1
clone_size: -

cdr3_nt: TGTGCCAGCAGTTCGACAGGGGGCTCTTCACCCCTCCACTTT
cdr3_aa: CASSSTGGSSPLHF
d_call: TRBD1
j_call: TRBJ1-6
v_call: TRBV7-3
clone_size: -

cdr3_nt: TGCGCCAGCAGTAATCAGGGGAACACTGAAGCTTTCTTT
cdr3_aa: CASSNQGNTEAFF
d_call: -
j_call: TRBJ1-1
v_call: TRBV10-2
clone_size: -

cdr3_nt: TGTGCCAGCAGCTCCTACGCTGAAGCTTTCTTT
cdr3_aa: CASSSYAEAFF
d_call: -
j_call: TRBJ1-1
v_call: TRBV7-2
clone_size: few

cdr3_nt: TGTGCCAGCAGTGGCTGGGGCGCAAGGGATGAAAAACTGTTTTTT
cdr3_aa: CASSGWGARDEKLFF
d_call: -
j_call: TRBJ1-4
v_call: TRBV2
clone_size: -

cdr3_nt: TGTGCCAGTAGGGCCGGGACAGTGAACACTGAAGCTTTCTTT
cdr3_aa: CASRAGTVNTEAFF
d_call: TRBD1
j_call: TRBJ1-1
v_call: TRBV19
clone_size: -

cdr3_nt: TGTGCCAGCAGTTTCGGGGGCAATCAGCCCCAGCATTTT
cdr3_aa: CASSFGGNQPQHF
d_call: -
j_call: TRBJ1-5
v_call: TRBV27
clone_size: -

cdr3_nt: TGTGCCACGACAGGGGATGGGCGCAATCAGCCCCAGCATTTT
cdr3_aa: CATTGDGRNQPQHF
d_call: TRBD1
j_call: TRBJ1-5
v_call: TRBV19
clone_size: -

cdr3_nt: TGTGCCAGCAGTAGGACAGGGGCCCTGAGCTACACCTTC
cdr3_aa: CASSRTGALSYTF
d_call: TRBD1
j_call: TRBJ1-2
v_call: TRBV6-5
clone_size: -

cdr3_nt: TGCGCCAGCAGGGGAGGGTCCTATGGCTACACCTTC
cdr3_aa: CASRGGSYGYTF
d_call: -
j_call: TRBJ1-2
v_call: TRBV10-2
clone_size: few

cdr3_nt: TGTGCCAGCAGGGTGACCGGGACAGGGCCTCACACCGGGGAGCTGTTTTTT
cdr3_aa: CASRVTGTGPHTGELFF
d_call: TRBD1
j_call: TRBJ2-2
v_call: TRBV2
clone_size: -

cdr3_nt: TGTGCCAGCAGCTTAAAGGGGGCTCAGCCCCAGCATTTT
cdr3_aa: CASSLKGAQPQHF
d_call: TRBD1
j_call: TRBJ1-5
v_call: TRBV7-9
clone_size: -

cdr3_nt: TGTGCCAGTAGAGGGGGAGGGGGGATGACCACAGATACGCAGTATTTT
cdr3_aa: CASRGGGGMTTDTQYF
d_call: -
j_call: TRBJ2-3
v_call: TRBV19
clone_size: -

cdr3_nt: TGCGCCAGCAGCCAAGAAGAGGGAATGGGCAATCAGCCCCAGCATTTT
cdr3_aa: CASSQEEGMGNQPQHF
d_call: -
j_call: TRBJ1-5
v_call: TRBV4-1
clone_size: -

cdr3_nt: TGTGCCAGCAGTTACTCGACTAGCAGCACAGATACGCAGTATTTT
cdr3_aa: CASSYSTSSTDTQYF
d_call: TRBD2
j_call: TRBJ2-3
v_call: TRBV6-5
clone_size: -